This is a list of T cell receptor beta chains from one sample in a study of blood T cell repertoires in COVID-19. Clones were read by immunoSEQ multiplex PCR, and TCRdb kept only the in-frame ones, dropping some. The sample holds 16,000 or so clones; approximately 90% are singletons and the top ten take about 9.4%. The sequenced sample was peripheral blood. The origin of the receptors is a man at least 80 years old with acute or convalescent COVID-19. Each CDR3 is given with its conserved first and last residue. The D gene is left open where the match is weak. Rows may omit the clone size; those that give it use once, few, many or a size class.

D gene: .; clone size: few; V gene: TRBV7-3; J gene: TRBJ1-2; CDR3 DNA: TGTGCCAGCAGCTACCACGGGGGGACGAATGGCTACACCTTC; CDR3 protein: CASSYHGGTNGYTF
D gene: TRBD1; clone size: .; V gene: TRBV29-1; J gene: TRBJ2-5; CDR3 DNA: TGCAGCGCCCCCAACAGGGGGGCACGAGAGACCCAGTACTTC; CDR3 protein: CSAPNRGARETQYF
D gene: TRBD2; clone size: .; V gene: TRBV3-1/TRBV3-2; J gene: TRBJ2-3; CDR3 DNA: TGTGCCAGCAGCCAAGAACTAGCGCCGACAGATACGCAGTATTTT; CDR3 protein: CASSQELAPTDTQYF
D gene: .; clone size: few; V gene: TRBV6-6; J gene: TRBJ1-5; CDR3 DNA: TGTGCCAGCAGTGGGAGTAATAGCAATCAGCCCCAGCATTTT; CDR3 protein: CASSGSNSNQPQHF
D gene: .; clone size: once; V gene: TRBV10-3; J gene: TRBJ2-6; CDR3 DNA: TGTGCCATCAGTGAGTCGGTAGGGGCGGGAATAGCGGCCGGGGCCAACGTCCTGACTTTC; CDR3 protein: CAISESVGAGIAAGANVLTF
D gene: .; clone size: .; V gene: TRBV15; J gene: TRBJ2-3; CDR3 DNA: TGTGCCACCAGCAGAGATAGAGCAGATACGCAGTATTTT; CDR3 protein: CATSRDRADTQYF
D gene: TRBD1; clone size: .; V gene: TRBV30; J gene: TRBJ1-4; CDR3 DNA: TGTGCCTGGAGGACAGGGAATGAAAAACTGTTTTTT; CDR3 protein: CAWRTGNEKLFF
D gene: .; clone size: .; V gene: TRBV7-9; J gene: TRBJ1-5; CDR3 DNA: TGTGCCAGCAGTTCCGGGACAAGAAATCAGCCCCAGCATTTT; CDR3 protein: CASSSGTRNQPQHF
D gene: TRBD1; clone size: .; V gene: TRBV27; J gene: TRBJ2-7; CDR3 DNA: TGTGCCAGCAGTCTACAGGGGGCGCTGGGGCAGTACTTC; CDR3 protein: CASSLQGALGQYF
D gene: .; clone size: .; V gene: TRBV4-2; J gene: TRBJ2-1; CDR3 DNA: TGTGCCAGCAGCCAATATAGGGGGGGGTATATCACTGAGCAGTTCTTC; CDR3 protein: CASSQYRGGYITEQFF
D gene: .; clone size: .; V gene: TRBV7-9; J gene: TRBJ2-6; CDR3 DNA: TGTGCCAGCAGCTTTTCCGGGAACTCTGGGGCCAACGTCCTGACTTTC; CDR3 protein: CASSFSGNSGANVLTF
D gene: TRBD1; clone size: .; V gene: TRBV5-3; J gene: TRBJ2-7; CDR3 DNA: TGTGCCAGAAGCCTCAACGGACAGGAATTCTACGAGCAGTACTTC; CDR3 protein: CARSLNGQEFYEQYF
D gene: .; clone size: few; V gene: TRBV9; J gene: TRBJ1-2; CDR3 DNA: TGTGCCAGCAGCGTAGGGGCCAATAACTATGGCTACACCTTC; CDR3 protein: CASSVGANNYGYTF
D gene: .; clone size: once; V gene: TRBV7-9; J gene: TRBJ2-5; CDR3 DNA: TGTGCCAGCAGCCGGACTGAACAAGAGACCCAGTACTTC; CDR3 protein: CASSRTEQETQYF
D gene: TRBD1; clone size: .; V gene: TRBV2; J gene: TRBJ1-1; CDR3 DNA: TGTGCCAGCAGTGAACAGGGGGCGAGGAACACTGAAGCTTTCTTT; CDR3 protein: CASSEQGARNTEAFF
D gene: TRBD1; clone size: .; V gene: TRBV7-6; J gene: TRBJ1-2; CDR3 DNA: TGTGCCAGCAGTTTCGGACAGGACTATGGCTACACCTTC; CDR3 protein: CASSFGQDYGYTF
D gene: .; clone size: few; V gene: TRBV30; J gene: TRBJ1-6; CDR3 DNA: TGTGCCTGGAGTGTACAAAGAAGCGCAGCACAAAGCTCCTATAATTCACCCCTCCACTTT; CDR3 protein: CAWSVQRSAAQSSYNSPLHF
D gene: .; clone size: .; V gene: TRBV5-5; J gene: TRBJ1-4; CDR3 DNA: TGTGCCAGCAGCTTTTGGGGAGGGAATGAAAAACTGTTTTTT; CDR3 protein: CASSFWGGNEKLFF
D gene: .; clone size: once; V gene: TRBV5-1; J gene: TRBJ2-3; CDR3 DNA: TGCGCCAGCAGCTTGGTTCCTCCCCCAGATACGCAGTATTTT; CDR3 protein: CASSLVPPPDTQYF
D gene: TRBD2; clone size: .; V gene: TRBV5-1; J gene: TRBJ2-7; CDR3 DNA: TGCGCCAGCAGCCTCTCAGCGGGAGGGAGCAACGAGCAGTACTTC; CDR3 protein: CASSLSAGGSNEQYF
D gene: .; clone size: few; V gene: TRBV2; J gene: TRBJ1-4; CDR3 DNA: TGTGCCAGCAACAGGACCCCTAATGAAAAACTGTTTTTT; CDR3 protein: CASNRTPNEKLFF
D gene: TRBD2; clone size: once; V gene: TRBV20-1; J gene: TRBJ2-7; CDR3 DNA: TGCAGTGCTAGTGGGACTAGCGGGCAGAGCTCCTACGAGCAGTACTTC; CDR3 protein: CSASGTSGQSSYEQYF
D gene: TRBD1; clone size: .; V gene: TRBV5-1; J gene: TRBJ1-4; CDR3 DNA: TGCGCCAGCAGCTCCGGACAGGGCTCCATGACTAATGAAAAACTGTTTTTT; CDR3 protein: CASSSGQGSMTNEKLFF
D gene: .; clone size: .; V gene: TRBV5-4; J gene: TRBJ2-1; CDR3 DNA: TGTGCCAGCAGCCCGGACTCAGCCCTCTCCTACAATGAGCAGTTCTTC; CDR3 protein: CASSPDSALSYNEQFF
D gene: TRBD1; clone size: .; V gene: TRBV5-4; J gene: TRBJ1-2; CDR3 DNA: TGTGCCAGCAGCTTGCCAGGGGGTTATGGCTACACCTTC; CDR3 protein: CASSLPGGYGYTF
D gene: TRBD2; clone size: .; V gene: TRBV5-1; J gene: TRBJ2-7; CDR3 DNA: TGCGCCAGCAGCTACTCCGGGACTAGCGGCTACGAGCAGTACTTC; CDR3 protein: CASSYSGTSGYEQYF
D gene: TRBD1; clone size: .; V gene: TRBV19; J gene: TRBJ1-2; CDR3 DNA: TGTGCCAGTAGCCCGCAGGGGGCTGGGGGCTACACCTTC; CDR3 protein: CASSPQGAGGYTF
D gene: TRBD1; clone size: .; V gene: TRBV9; J gene: TRBJ2-2; CDR3 DNA: TGTGCCAGCAGCGTCCTGACAGGGGGCGCCTACACCGGGGAGCTGTTTTTT; CDR3 protein: CASSVLTGGAYTGELFF
D gene: .; clone size: .; V gene: TRBV20-1; J gene: TRBJ1-1; CDR3 DNA: TGCAGTGCTAGTTTGGGGGGAGCCTTGAACACTGAAGCTTTCTTT; CDR3 protein: CSASLGGALNTEAFF
D gene: TRBD2; clone size: .; V gene: TRBV9; J gene: TRBJ2-3; CDR3 DNA: TGTGCCAGCAGCGTAACTAGCGGGGGGGATACGCAGTATTTT; CDR3 protein: CASSVTSGGDTQYF
D gene: TRBD2; clone size: .; V gene: TRBV24-1; J gene: TRBJ2-3; CDR3 DNA: TGTGCCACCAGTGACCCCGCTGGGCGGGGGAGCACAGATACGCAGTATTTT; CDR3 protein: CATSDPAGRGSTDTQYF
D gene: .; clone size: .; V gene: TRBV28; J gene: TRBJ1-6; CDR3 DNA: TGTGCCAGCAGTCCGGGAGAGTTTAATAATTCACCCCTCCACTTT; CDR3 protein: CASSPGEFNNSPLHF
D gene: .; clone size: .; V gene: TRBV29-1; J gene: TRBJ2-3; CDR3 DNA: TGCAGCGTTGAAGATAACCGGGAAACGCAGTATTTT; CDR3 protein: CSVEDNRETQYF
D gene: TRBD1; clone size: .; V gene: TRBV5-1; J gene: TRBJ2-7; CDR3 DNA: TGCGCCAGCAGCCCAGGTCCAGGGGGCATCTACGAGCAGTACTTC; CDR3 protein: CASSPGPGGIYEQYF
D gene: TRBD1; clone size: .; V gene: TRBV7-9; J gene: TRBJ1-1; CDR3 DNA: TGTGCCAGCAGCACGGACAGGGGTGAAAACACTGAAGCTTTCTTT; CDR3 protein: CASSTDRGENTEAFF
D gene: .; clone size: few; V gene: TRBV29-1; J gene: TRBJ2-5; CDR3 DNA: TGCAGCGTTTACTTGGAGACAGGAGGAAGAGAGACCCAGTACTTC; CDR3 protein: CSVYLETGGRETQYF
D gene: .; clone size: .; V gene: TRBV19; J gene: TRBJ1-2; CDR3 DNA: TGTGCCAGTACGGGGGGTAGAGGCTACACCTTC; CDR3 protein: CASTGGRGYTF
D gene: TRBD1; clone size: .; V gene: TRBV7-9; J gene: TRBJ2-1; CDR3 DNA: TGTGCCAGCAGGGACTGGACAGGGCCCTACAATGAGCAGTTCTTC; CDR3 protein: CASRDWTGPYNEQFF
D gene: TRBD2; clone size: .; V gene: TRBV5-1; J gene: TRBJ2-5; CDR3 DNA: TGCGCCAGCAGCTTGGCTAGCGGGGGGCGGGAGACCCAGTACTTC; CDR3 protein: CASSLASGGRETQYF
D gene: .; clone size: .; V gene: TRBV19; J gene: TRBJ2-7; CDR3 DNA: TGTGCCGCCAGTAGTATAGTAGGCGGAAACTACGAGCAGTACTTC; CDR3 protein: CAASSIVGGNYEQYF
D gene: .; clone size: .; V gene: TRBV27; J gene: TRBJ1-2; CDR3 DNA: TGTGCCAGCAGCCGACCGGACAGCTATGGCTACACCTTC; CDR3 protein: CASSRPDSYGYTF
D gene: TRBD2; clone size: .; V gene: TRBV20-1; J gene: TRBJ2-7; CDR3 DNA: TGCAGTGCTAGTCGTGATAGCGGGTCTTCGGACGAGCAGTACTTC; CDR3 protein: CSASRDSGSSDEQYF
D gene: .; clone size: few; V gene: TRBV29-1; J gene: TRBJ2-2; CDR3 DNA: TGCAGCGTTTCCTTGGCGGGGCGAAACACCGGGGAGCTGTTTTTT; CDR3 protein: CSVSLAGRNTGELFF
D gene: .; clone size: .; V gene: TRBV7-6; J gene: TRBJ1-1; CDR3 DNA: TGTGCCAGCAGCTTATTTGTGGGGGGGCCAAACACTGAAGCTTTCTTT; CDR3 protein: CASSLFVGGPNTEAFF
D gene: TRBD1; clone size: .; V gene: TRBV7-9; J gene: TRBJ2-2; CDR3 DNA: TGTGCCAGCAGCTTCGGGACAGGGGACACCGGGGAGCTGTTTTTT; CDR3 protein: CASSFGTGDTGELFF
D gene: .; clone size: .; V gene: TRBV9; J gene: TRBJ2-7; CDR3 DNA: TGTGCCAGCAGCGTAGGACAGTCAAACTCCTACGAGCAGTACTTC; CDR3 protein: CASSVGQSNSYEQYF
D gene: TRBD1; clone size: .; V gene: TRBV2; J gene: TRBJ2-3; CDR3 DNA: TGTGCCAGCAGTGGACAGGGGGCTGGAGGCACAGATACGCAGTATTTT; CDR3 protein: CASSGQGAGGTDTQYF
D gene: TRBD1; clone size: .; V gene: TRBV5-1; J gene: TRBJ1-4; CDR3 DNA: TGCGCCAGCAGCCTCGGGACAGCCAATAATGAAAAACTGTTTTTT; CDR3 protein: CASSLGTANNEKLFF
D gene: TRBD1; clone size: .; V gene: TRBV6-4; J gene: TRBJ1-1; CDR3 DNA: TGTGCCAGTTCCAGAACCGGGACAGGGAACACTGAAGCTTTCTTT; CDR3 protein: CASSRTGTGNTEAFF
D gene: .; clone size: few; V gene: TRBV30; J gene: TRBJ1-1; CDR3 DNA: TGTGCCTGGAGTGTAAACAAGAACACTGAAGCTTTCTTT; CDR3 protein: CAWSVNKNTEAFF
D gene: .; clone size: .; V gene: TRBV10-3; J gene: TRBJ2-5; CDR3 DNA: TGTGCCATCAGTGATCACCCAGGGGAGACCCAGTACTTC; CDR3 protein: CAISDHPGETQYF
D gene: .; clone size: .; V gene: TRBV3-1/TRBV3-2; J gene: TRBJ1-4; CDR3 DNA: TGTGCCAGCGCCTCGGGTCCAACTAATGAAAAACTGTTTTTT; CDR3 protein: CASASGPTNEKLFF
D gene: .; clone size: .; V gene: TRBV6-1; J gene: TRBJ1-2; CDR3 DNA: TGTGCCAGCAGTGAAGCAGAGGGCCCCTATGGCTACACCTTC; CDR3 protein: CASSEAEGPYGYTF
D gene: TRBD1; clone size: .; V gene: TRBV19; J gene: TRBJ1-5; CDR3 DNA: TGTGCCAGTAGTAGACAAGGACAGGGCAATCAGCCCCAGCATTTT; CDR3 protein: CASSRQGQGNQPQHF
D gene: .; clone size: .; V gene: TRBV24-1; J gene: TRBJ1-5; CDR3 DNA: TGTGCCATCAAACCGGGTCCCAAGTCAGATAGCAATCAGCCCCAGCATTTT; CDR3 protein: CAIKPGPKSDSNQPQHF